The rows below give T cell receptor beta chains drawn from one sample of a study of cytomegalovirus exposure and HLA in healthy donors. The repertoire was sequenced with immunoSEQ multiplex PCR; TCRdb's copy has only in-frame clones and lacks some. The sample holds about 160,000 clones; roughly two thirds are singletons and the top ten take around 2.8%. Sequenced: PBMCs. Source of these receptors: a woman aged 30 to 39 in good health and CMV-seronegative. The CDR3 runs from the conserved cysteine through the conserved F or W. D genes are given only for firm matches. Size is omitted from some rows. Given values are once, few, many or a class for expanded clones.

>.|TRBJ2-7|TRBV6-1|.
TGTGCCAGCAGTGAAGCGACGGGGGTCGGCTCCTACGAGCAGTACTTC
CASSEATGVGSYEQYF
>.|TRBJ1-6|TRBV4-1|.
TGCGCCAGCAGCCAATACAGGGTGGCTTCACCCCTCCACTTT
CASSQYRVASPLHF
>TRBD2|TRBJ2-1|TRBV27|.
TGTGCCAGCCGGCCCGGGACTAGCGGCTACAATGAGCAGTTCTTC
CASRPGTSGYNEQFF
>TRBD1|TRBJ2-4|TRBV4-1|.
TGCGCCAGCAGCCGCGGACAGGGTAGGACCAAAAACATTCAGTACTTC
CASSRGQGRTKNIQYF
>TRBD1|TRBJ1-5|TRBV30|.
TGTGCCTGGAGTCCCGGGACAGGGTCATTTCAGCCCCAGCATTTT
CAWSPGTGSFQPQHF
>TRBD1|TRBJ1-2|TRBV18|once
TGTGCCAGCTCACTACTGGACAGGGGAAACTATGGCTACACCTTC
CASSLLDRGNYGYTF
>.|TRBJ1-4|TRBV9|.
TGTGCCAGCAGCGTTGGGGGCCTTAATGAAAAACTGTTTTTT
CASSVGGLNEKLFF
>.|TRBJ2-3|TRBV29-1|.
TGCAGCGTTGAAGATCCGGGTGGAACTTTTGGCACAGATACGCAGTATTTT
CSVEDPGGTFGTDTQYF
>TRBD2|TRBJ2-3|TRBV5-1|.
TGCGCCAGCAGCTTGGCCTATAGCGGGGGAAGCACAGATACGCAGTATTTT
CASSLAYSGGSTDTQYF
>.|TRBJ2-1|TRBV7-2|.
TGTGCCAGCAGCCTTAGAAACAATGAGCAGTTCTTC
CASSLRNNEQFF
>TRBD1|TRBJ1-4|TRBV5-1|.
TGCGCCAGCAGCCCCGGGACAGGGAATGAAAAACTGTTTTTT
CASSPGTGNEKLFF
>.|TRBJ2-1|TRBV11-3|.
TGTGCCAGCAGTGTGATAGCGGCAAGCTACAATGAGCAGTTCTTC
CASSVIAASYNEQFF
>TRBD2|TRBJ2-7|TRBV7-6|.
TGTGCCAGCAGCTTAGGGACTAGTATCGAGCAGTACTTC
CASSLGTSIEQYF
>.|TRBJ2-7|TRBV11-2|.
TGTGCCAGCAGCCCCGGCTACGAGCAGTACTTC
CASSPGYEQYF
>.|TRBJ2-7|TRBV6-6|.
TGTGCCAGCAGCCTACGAGACAGCTACGAGCAGTACTTC
CASSLRDSYEQYF
>.|TRBJ1-2|TRBV4-1|.
TGCGCCAGCAGCCAAGTGGTACAGCTCGGTGGCTACACCTTC
CASSQVVQLGGYTF